This T cell receptor beta chain was found in a study of T cell responses to AZD1222 COVID-19 vaccine. V shed 0 bases, J shed 5 bases, and the junction held 12 bases outside the gene matches. The CDR3 is 18 residues long. Germline V gene data show CDR1 as LGHNA and CDR2 as YNFKEQ. Assay used: immunoSEQ multiplex PCR; TCRdb lists only in-frame clones, some missing. The sample shows roughly 140,000 clones, approximately 90% of them seen only once. In regard to this clone: Antigen specificity is unknown.

Study outcomes and limitations: Recipients of two AZD1222 doses showed rising Spike-specific TCR breadth and depth. In all cases, repertoires were sampled only after the peak T cell response.

The specimen was peripheral blood, collected on day 0 of AZD1222 vaccination. The J gene is TRBJ2-2, the V gene TRBV4-2, with 7 bases matching TRBD2. The TCR originated in an adult in good health. DNA for the CDR3: TGTGCCAGCAGCCAAGATCAATTGGCGGGAGCTCCGACCGGGGAGCTGTTTTTT. Encoded protein: CASSQDQLAGAPTGELFF.